The rows below give T cell receptor beta chains drawn from one sample of a study of T cell responses to AZD1222 COVID-19 vaccine. Using immunoSEQ multiplex PCR, the repertoire was profiled, and TCRdb retains in-frame clones only, with some absent. The sample includes over 100,000 clones, approximately 90% of them seen just once. Sample: peripheral blood, taken on day 0 of AZD1222 vaccination. All receptors come from an adult in good health. The CDR3 runs from the conserved cysteine through the conserved F or W. D genes are given only for firm matches. Clone size is shown for a subset of rows, as once, few, many or a class of expanded clone.

j_gene,d_gene,v_gene,abundance,CDR3aa,CDR3nt
TRBJ1-1,NA,TRBV7-2,NA,CASSAGGKNTEAFF,TGTGCCAGCAGCGCCGGGGGGAAGAACACTGAAGCTTTCTTT
TRBJ1-5,NA,TRBV19,NA,CASSDALWAGPQHF,TGTGCCAGTAGTGACGCCTTGTGGGCGGGCCCCCAGCATTTT
TRBJ2-7,NA,TRBV4-2,NA,CASSPGSLGSYEQYF,TGTGCCAGCAGCCCCGGGTCCCTGGGGTCCTACGAGCAGTACTTC
TRBJ1-2,NA,TRBV7-9,NA,CASSLADFTGYTF,TGTGCCAGCAGCTTAGCGGACTTTACCGGCTACACCTTC
TRBJ1-5,NA,TRBV6-4,NA,CASSPQGGNQPQHF,TGTGCCAGCAGTCCCCAGGGAGGCAATCAGCCCCAGCATTTT
TRBJ1-5,NA,TRBV6-2/TRBV6-3,once,CASSSMDNQPQHF,TGTGCCAGCAGTTCCATGGACAATCAGCCCCAGCATTTT
TRBJ1-2,NA,TRBV27,NA,CASSHARRGYYGYTF,TGTGCCAGCAGCCATGCGAGGAGGGGGTACTATGGCTACACCTTC
TRBJ2-3,NA,TRBV5-1,NA,CASSLSRQLTDTQYF,TGCGCCAGCAGCTTGTCGAGACAGCTCACAGATACGCAGTATTTT
TRBJ1-1,NA,TRBV27,once,CASSLFPGGNTEAFF,TGTGCCAGCAGTTTATTTCCTGGCGGGAACACTGAAGCTTTCTTT
TRBJ1-6,TRBD1,TRBV5-1,NA,CASSPNVIGTGNRSPLHF,TGCGCCAGCAGCCCAAACGTAATAGGGACAGGGAATCGTTCACCCCTCCACTTT
TRBJ1-1,NA,TRBV15,few,CATSTKGGTEAFF,TGTGCCACCAGCACAAAGGGGGGGACTGAAGCTTTCTTT
TRBJ1-4,NA,TRBV7-2,NA,CASSRDLGRNEKLFF,TGTGCCAGCAGCCGGGACTTGGGGCGTAATGAAAAACTGTTTTTT
TRBJ2-3,NA,TRBV10-3,NA,CAIRDHTDTQYF,TGTGCCATCAGGGACCACACAGATACGCAGTATTTT
TRBJ2-3,NA,TRBV19,NA,CASSMGDSTDTQYF,TGTGCCAGTAGTATGGGAGACAGCACAGATACGCAGTATTTT
TRBJ2-5,NA,TRBV5-1,NA,CASSLYVQETQYF,TGCGCCAGCAGCTTGTACGTACAAGAGACCCAGTACTTC
TRBJ2-3,TRBD2,TRBV7-8,NA,CASSLRGTRESTDTQYF,TGTGCCAGCAGCTTACGGGGGACTAGAGAAAGCACAGATACGCAGTATTTT
TRBJ2-3,TRBD2,TRBV20-1,few,CSASLAGGTDTQYF,TGCAGTGCTAGTCTGGCGGGGGGAACAGATACGCAGTATTTT
TRBJ1-2,NA,TRBV28,NA,CASTLLGPYGYTF,TGTGCCAGCACCCTCCTGGGTCCCTATGGCTACACCTTC
TRBJ1-1,NA,TRBV15,NA,CATSRAAGTNTEAFF,TGTGCCACCAGCAGAGCGGCAGGGACGAACACTGAAGCTTTCTTT
TRBJ2-7,NA,TRBV10-2,few,CASARQEAYEQYF,TGCGCCAGCGCTAGACAGGAGGCCTACGAGCAGTACTTC
TRBJ2-5,TRBD2,TRBV3-1/TRBV3-2,NA,CASIRFGGETQYF,TGTGCCAGCATCCGGTTCGGGGGGGAGACCCAGTACTTC
TRBJ1-6,NA,TRBV7-8,NA,CASSGQHDSPLHF,TGTGCCAGCAGCGGACAGCATGATTCACCCCTCCACTTT
TRBJ1-5,NA,TRBV6-2/TRBV6-3,NA,CASSYPSLGGSNQPQHF,TGTGCCAGCAGTTACCCAAGCCTGGGGGGTTCCAATCAGCCCCAGCATTTT
TRBJ2-1,NA,TRBV12-3/TRBV12-4,NA,CAKTGLNEQFF,TGTGCCAAAACAGGTCTCAATGAGCAGTTCTTC
TRBJ1-2,NA,TRBV5-8,NA,CASGWGYGYTF,TGTGCCAGCGGCTGGGGCTATGGCTACACCTTC
TRBJ1-1,TRBD1,TRBV7-2,NA,CASSRDRGWNTEAFF,TGTGCCAGCAGCCGGGACAGGGGATGGAACACTGAAGCTTTCTTT
TRBJ1-2,TRBD1,TRBV5-5,NA,CASTRSGGDYGYTF,TGTGCCAGCACCCGGTCAGGGGGCGACTATGGCTACACCTTC
TRBJ1-1,TRBD1,TRBV27,NA,CASSLYSGGVTEAFF,TGTGCCAGCAGTTTATATTCAGGGGGTGTCACTGAAGCTTTCTTT
TRBJ2-1,NA,TRBV6-6,NA,CASSPRFWGDNEQFF,TGTGCCAGCAGTCCACGGTTCTGGGGTGACAATGAGCAGTTCTTC
TRBJ2-5,NA,TRBV5-1,once,CASSSGSTGMGETQYF,TGCGCCAGCAGCTCTGGGAGCACAGGGATGGGAGAGACCCAGTACTTC
TRBJ2-7,TRBD2,TRBV19,NA,CASSIGGSGEYEQYF,TGTGCCAGTAGTATAGGGGGGAGCGGGGAATACGAGCAGTACTTC
TRBJ1-6,NA,TRBV27,NA,CASSPGRNNSPLHF,TGTGCCAGCAGCCCCGGACGGAATAATTCACCCCTCCACTTT
TRBJ2-3,TRBD2,TRBV6-4,NA,CASSEGPSGGTDTQYF,TGTGCCAGCAGTGAGGGACCTAGCGGGGGCACAGATACGCAGTATTTT
TRBJ2-5,NA,TRBV9,NA,CASSPMGLAETQYF,TGTGCCAGCAGCCCAATGGGGCTCGCGGAGACCCAGTACTTC
TRBJ2-3,NA,TRBV9,NA,CASSVVAPDTQYF,TGTGCCAGCAGCGTAGTAGCGCCAGATACGCAGTATTTT
TRBJ1-2,NA,TRBV10-3,NA,CAIRAGETNYGYTF,TGTGCCATCAGAGCAGGAGAAACCAACTATGGCTACACCTTC
TRBJ1-6,NA,TRBV3-1/TRBV3-2,NA,CASSQDTGLNSPLHF,TGTGCCAGCAGCCAAGATACGGGGTTGAATTCACCCCTCCACTTT
TRBJ2-6,TRBD1,TRBV6-1,NA,CASSALTGLSSGANVLTF,TGTGCCAGCAGTGCTTTGACAGGGTTGAGCTCTGGGGCCAACGTCCTGACTTTC
TRBJ1-1,TRBD1,TRBV5-4,NA,CASSLVGDSPNTEAFF,TGTGCCAGCAGCTTGGTAGGGGACAGCCCTAACACTGAAGCTTTCTTT
TRBJ2-7,NA,TRBV29-1,NA,CSVGAFSRGRYEQYF,TGCAGCGTTGGGGCCTTCAGCAGGGGCCGATACGAGCAGTACTTC
TRBJ2-1,NA,TRBV3-1/TRBV3-2,NA,CASSQESGFYNEQFF,TGTGCCAGCAGCCAAGAGAGCGGGTTCTACAATGAGCAGTTCTTC
TRBJ1-2,TRBD1,TRBV11-3,NA,CASSQDRGYGYTF,TGTGCCAGCAGTCAGGACAGGGGCTATGGCTACACCTTC
TRBJ1-1,NA,TRBV3-1/TRBV3-2,NA,CASSGTITGNTEAFF,TGTGCCAGCAGCGGGACGATAACAGGGAACACTGAAGCTTTCTTT
TRBJ1-1,NA,TRBV28,NA,CASRAPTVMNTEAFF,TGTGCCAGCAGGGCACCGACAGTAATGAACACTGAAGCTTTCTTT
TRBJ2-7,NA,TRBV5-1,NA,CASSLLPAYEQYF,TGCGCCAGCAGCTTGCTCCCGGCCTACGAGCAGTACTTC
TRBJ1-6,TRBD1,TRBV12-5,NA,CASGSEAETGVGSPLHF,TGTGCTAGTGGTTCCGAGGCCGAGACAGGGGTTGGGTCACCCCTCCACTTT
TRBJ2-2,NA,TRBV19,NA,CASSMGQGYTGELFF,TGTGCCAGTAGTATGGGGCAGGGTTACACCGGGGAGCTGTTTTTT
TRBJ1-3,NA,TRBV28,once,CASSPIIRGIGGNTIYF,TGTGCCAGCAGCCCAATTATCAGGGGAATTGGAGGAAACACCATATATTTT
TRBJ1-2,TRBD1,TRBV15,NA,CATSREPDRGYGYTF,TGTGCCACCAGCAGAGAACCGGACAGGGGCTATGGCTACACCTTC
TRBJ1-2,NA,TRBV6-5,once,CASSYSDDRTTYGYTF,TGTGCCAGCAGTTACTCGGACGACAGGACGACCTATGGCTACACCTTC
TRBJ1-5,NA,TRBV21-1,NA,CASSRIDYSDRDRRNYSNQPQHF,TGTGCCAGCAGCCGGATCGACTACTCTGACAGGGACCGAAGAAATTATAGCAATCAGCCCCAGCATTTT
TRBJ1-2,TRBD1,TRBV18,NA,CASSPDLQGMEGYTF,TGTGCCAGCTCACCGGACCTACAGGGGATGGAGGGCTACACCTTC
TRBJ1-3,NA,TRBV10-3,NA,CAISEGPISGNTIYF,TGTGCCATCAGTGAGGGACCGATCTCTGGAAACACCATATATTTT